The 26 T cell receptor beta chains in this list originate from one sample, sequenced in a study of shared clonotypes between healthy human individuals. The data were produced by immunoSEQ multiplex PCR, yet TCRdb's version contains in-frame clones alone and is incomplete. The data hold more than 900,000 clones, with about 84% observed a single time. The sample was memory CD4+ T cells from PBMCs. As to subset: CD45RA-negative fraction. All receptors derive from a man aged 18 to 35 in good health. Some clones in this sample may be carry-over from other donors' samples.

Points on this clone: Other DNA sequences in this specimen translate into the identical CDR3. CDR3 coding DNA: TGTGCCAGCTCACCTCCAAACTATGGCTACACCTTC. This encodes CASSPPNYGYTF. The chain links TRBV18 to TRBJ1-2; D is undetermined. The germline CDR1 and CDR2 sequences are KGHSH and LQKENI. This CDR3 has 12 amino acids. The V end lost 3 bases, the J end lost 2 bases, and 4 bases lay between the germline ends.

On this clone itself: The identical CDR3 is also encoded by other nucleotide sequences in the sample. The genes are TRBV9 and TRBJ2-7; 9 positions agree with TRBD1. Unmatched junction bases numbered 0, after V lost 7 bases and J lost 4 bases. This CDR3 region has 11 residues. CDR1 is SGDLS and CDR2 is YYNGEE in the germline V gene. CDR3 sequence reads: CASGQGYEQYF. CDR3 coding DNA: TGTGCCAGCGGACAGGGGTACGAGCAGTACTTC.

This clone is a singleton in its sample. The sample contains more than one DNA sequence encoding this CDR3. CDR3 loop: CASSFGSQETQYF. CDR3 DNA sequence: TGTGCCAGCAGCTTTGGCAGCCAAGAGACCCAGTACTTC. The chain combines TRBV11-1 with TRBJ2-5; unclear D gene. The CDR3 length is 13 residues. V lost 3 bases and J lost 1, with 6 bases in between. Germline V gene data show CDR1 as SGHAT and CDR2 as FQDESV (reference sequence).

J is TRBJ2-7 and V is TRBV6-5; D perhaps matches TRBD2 (5 bases). The CDR3 is 16 residues long. Germline values: CDR1 MNHEY, CDR2 SVGAGI. V was trimmed by 0 bases and J by 0 bases, leaving 12 bases between them. This CDR3 is CASSYSMLGSSYEQYF. In DNA form, the CDR3 reads TGTGCCAGCAGTTACTCGATGCTGGGGAGCTCCTACGAGCAGTACTTC.

The chain joins TRBV10-1 to TRBJ2-3; D unclear. Germline values: CDR1 WNHNN, CDR2 SYGVQD (reference sequence). The CDR3 is 14 residues long. V was cut by 1 base and J by 3 bases, with 8 bases left in between. The CDR3 region is CASSEWRKTDTQYF. The CDR3 DNA reads TGCGCCAGCAGTGAGTGGCGGAAGACAGATACGCAGTATTTT.

The rearrangement uses TRBV29-1 and TRBJ1-1, with D uncertain. Germline values: CDR1 SQVTM, CDR2 ANQGSEA. CDR3 size: 12 residues. Trimming took off 5 bases at V and 11 bases at J, with 18 bases between the two ends. The CDR3 nucleotides read TGCAGCGTTATTCGAGCCGACACTTGGGCTTTCTTT. Its protein is CSVIRADTWAFF.

This clone was found once. The rearrangement links TRBV14 to TRBJ2-7; TRBD2 aligns across 7 bases. V was pared by 2 bases and J by 0 bases, with 7 bases of the junction left unmatched. Germline V lookup: CDR1 SGHDN, CDR2 FVKESK. The CDR3 loop spans 16 amino acids. CDR3 in DNA: TGTGCCAGCAGCCAAAAACCGGGACTACCCTCCTACGAGCAGTACTTC. Amino acid sequence: CASSQKPGLPSYEQYF.

The chain combines TRBV10-3 with TRBJ2-3; D is possibly TRBD1 or TRBD2 (5 bases each). CDR1 ENHRY and CDR2 SYGVKD come from the germline V gene. V was trimmed by 7 bases and J by 2 bases, leaving 10 bases between them. The CDR3 contains 13 residues. CDR3 in amino acids: CAINGGATDTQYF. The CDR3 DNA reads TGTGCCATCAATGGGGGAGCCACAGATACGCAGTATTTT.

This chain uses TRBV6-5 with TRBJ2-5, with a possible D match to TRBD1 (5 bases). Between the trimmed V and J ends, which lost 6 bases and 2 bases, there was a span of 10 bases. CDR3 size: 13 residues. Germline loops: CDR1 MNHEY, CDR2 SVGAGI. The chain's CDR3 is CASSLGVQETQYF. The CDR3 region has the DNA TGTGCCAGCAGCCTAGGGGTACAAGAGACCCAGTACTTC.

This chain uses TRBV5-1 with TRBJ1-2; D is perhaps TRBD1 (5 bases). Germline loops: CDR1 SGHRS, CDR2 YFSETQ. The CDR3 covers 17 residues. V was clipped by 0 bases and J by 3 bases, with 18 bases between them. In DNA, the CDR3 is TGCGCCAGCAGCTTGGGGCTAGGGGCGAAGGTAGACTATGGCTACACCTTC. It encodes CASSLGLGAKVDYGYTF.

This clone was seen once. The same CDR3 also results from other DNA sequences found in this sample. The V call is TRBV6-6, the J call TRBJ2-3, with D possibly TRBD2 on 5 matching bases. Deletions cut 0 bases from V and 4 bases from J, with 11 bases between. Germline V CDR1 and CDR2: MNHNY, SVGAGI (reference sequence). CDR3 length equals 15 residues. The CDR3 loop reads CASSYSGESADTQYF. The CDR3, as DNA: TGTGCCAGCAGTTACTCTGGGGAGAGCGCAGATACGCAGTATTTT.

This clone was recorded once. This rearrangement joins TRBV6-1 to TRBJ2-7, with a weak D call TRBD1 (6 bases). This CDR3 has 12 amino acids. Trimming shortened V by 5 bases and J by 6 bases, and 11 bases separated the two germline ends. Germline loops: CDR1 MNHNS, CDR2 SASEGT. The CDR3 DNA follows: TGTGCCAGCAGTTATGGGGGCCGCGAGCAGTACTTC. It specifies CASSYGGREQYF.

The chain is built from TRBV7-2 and TRBJ2-7; the match to TRBD2 covers 12 bases. The V gene's germline CDR1 is SGHTA and CDR2 FQGNSA. The CDR3 length is 15 residues. V lost 4 bases and J lost 2; bases outside the gene matches: 3. CDR3 bases: TGTGCCAGCAGCTCGGGACTAGCGGGCACCTACGAGCAGTACTTC. Translating gives CASSSGLAGTYEQYF.

There are many counts of this clone. The sample holds other DNA sequences that translate to the same CDR3. The J gene is TRBJ2-5, the V gene TRBV30, with D perhaps matching TRBD1 (6 bases). The germline V and J ends were trimmed by 3 bases and 2 bases, with 13 bases remaining between them. CDR3 length: 14 residues. Per the germline V gene, CDR1 is GTSNPN and CDR2 is SVGIG (reference sequence). The CDR3 DNA reads as TGTGCCTGGAGCCGACAGGTTCGACAAGAGACCCAGTACTTC. Translation: CAWSRQVRQETQYF. The variable domain in full, with the rest retrieved from reference TRBV30 and TRBJ2-5, is SQTIHQWPATLVQPVGSPLSLECTVEGTSNPNLYWYRQAAGRGLQLLFYSVGIGQISSEVPQNLSASRPQDRQFILSSKKLLLSDSGFYLCAWSRQVRQETQYFGPGTRLLVL.

The V call is TRBV4-3, the J call TRBJ1-5; D remains ambiguous. Germline values: CDR1 LGHNA, CDR2 YSLEER. V gave up 0 bases and J gave up 0 bases, with 9 bases separating them. The CDR3 extends over 16 amino acids. The CDR3 sequence: CASSQDAGYSNQPQHF. The CDR3 bases are TGCGCCAGCAGCCAAGATGCCGGTTATAGCAATCAGCCCCAGCATTTT.

The table lists this clone with a count of one. The chain links TRBV28 to TRBJ1-2; 8 bases align to TRBD1. Looked up from germline, CDR1 is MDHEN and CDR2 is SYDVKM. Trimming at V came to 2 bases and at J to 4 bases, leaving 9 bases not matched to a gene. CDR3 length: 16 residues. CDR3 DNA sequence: TGTGCCAGCAGTTTAGCCCAGGGGGCTGGTAGCTATGGCTACACCTTC. The encoded protein is CASSLAQGAGSYGYTF.

The chain joins TRBV5-3 to TRBJ1-4; the match to TRBD1 covers 8 bases. TRBV5-3 counts as an open reading frame of uncertain function. This CDR3 spans 15 amino acids. The J segment lost 8 bases and the V segment lost 4 bases, leaving 10 bases of the junction unmatched. The CDR3 DNA is TGTGCCAGAAGCCCCCAGCAGGGGGCCTGGGAAAAACTGTTTTTT. This codes for CARSPQQGAWEKLFF.

With respect to this clone: The junction departs from germline at one end; a sequencing error may be responsible. The rearrangement uses TRBV6-1 and TRBJ1-5; D unclear. This CDR3 is 15 amino acids long. Germline values: CDR1 MNHNS, CDR2 SASEGT. The CDR3, as DNA: TGTGCCAGCAGGGAAGGCCAGTATAGCAATCAGCCCCAGCATTTT. Translation: CASREGQYSNQPQHF.

The sample holds one count of this clone. The V call is TRBV7-9, the J call TRBJ2-7; 7 nucleotides match TRBD2. Germline CDR1 reads SEHNR; CDR2 reads FQNEAQ (reference sequence). Trimming at V came to 8 bases and at J to 8 bases, leaving 15 bases not matched to a gene. This CDR3 region has 14 residues. CDR3: CASGEGGPEGKQYF. The CDR3 nucleotides read TGTGCCAGCGGGGAGGGCGGTCCCGAGGGGAAGCAGTACTTC.

Comment on this clone: A much larger clone sits a single nucleotide away, making a read error possible. The V call is TRBV4-1, the J call TRBJ1-4; D not resolved. Germline-derived CDR1 and CDR2 are MGHRA and YSYEKL. This CDR3 contains 15 residues. The CDR3 here is CASSGRAATNEKLLF. DNA of the CDR3: TGCGCCAGCAGCGGGCGGGCCGCAACTAATGAAAAACTGCTTTTT.

Details on this clone: The sample contains more than one DNA sequence encoding this CDR3. J is TRBJ2-7 and V is TRBV11-2; D ambiguous. V shed 1 base and J shed 2 bases, with 0 bases lying between them. CDR1 and CDR2 (germline): SGHAT, FQNNGV. This CDR3 region has 11 residues. The CDR3 DNA reads TGTGCCAGCAGCTTAGCCTACGAGCAGTACTTC. Protein sequence: CASSLAYEQYF.

In its sample, this clone was seen once. The J gene is TRBJ2-7, the V gene TRBV6-6, with TRBD2 identical over 10 bases. CDR1 is MNHNY and CDR2 is SVGAGI in the germline V gene (reference sequence). Unmatched junction bases numbered 8, after V lost 6 bases and J lost 6 bases. This CDR3 spans 14 amino acids. The CDR3 loop is CASSRSGREGEQYF. The CDR3 nucleotides read TGTGCCAGCAGCCGGAGCGGGAGGGAGGGCGAGCAGTACTTC.

The V and J genes are TRBV11-2 and TRBJ2-7, with TRBD2 identical over 9 bases. Germline V lookup: CDR1 SGHAT, CDR2 FQNNGV. There are 14 residues in the CDR3. After removal of 4 bases from V and 2 bases from J, the junction contained 3 bases not matched to a gene. The CDR3 sequence: CASSYGTSTYEQYF. The CDR3 DNA sequence: TGTGCCAGCAGCTATGGGACTAGCACCTACGAGCAGTACTTC. Together with reference TRBV11-2 and TRBJ2-7, the CDR3 gives the full variable domain: EAGVAQSPRYKIIEKRQSVAFWCNPISGHATLYWYQQILGQGPKLLIQFQNNGVVDDSQLPKDRFSAERLKGVDSTLKIQPAKLEDSAVYLCASSYGTSTYEQYFGPGTRLTVT.

This rearrangement joins TRBV28 to TRBJ2-7; tentative D call: TRBD2 (6 bases). Trimming left V 8 bases short and J 5 bases short, with 22 bases between. The germline gives CDR1 MDHEN, CDR2 SYDVKM. The CDR3 runs 15 residues. CDR3 nucleotide sequence: TGTGCCAGCGCTCCGGGGGACCCTTCCGGGGACGAGCAGTACTTC. It yields the protein CASAPGDPSGDEQYF.

V gene TRBV5-1 combines with J gene TRBJ2-5, with D tentatively TRBD2 (6 bases). The V end was cut by 0 bases, the J end by 11 bases, with 23 bases between. This CDR3 comprises 16 residues. Germline CDR1 SGHRS, CDR2 YFSETQ. The CDR3 loop is CASSLGELRRSGEQYF. The CDR3, as DNA: TGCGCCAGCAGCTTGGGGGAACTACGTCGGTCGGGGGAGCAGTACTTC.

The rearrangement links TRBV5-1 to TRBJ2-5, with unresolved D. This CDR3 region has 13 residues. In germline, CDR1 is SGHRS, CDR2 YFSETQ. Deletions cut 2 bases from V and 3 bases from J, with 8 bases between. CDR3 in amino acids: CASSFGREETQYF. CDR3 bases: TGCGCCAGCAGCTTTGGCAGAGAAGAGACCCAGTACTTC.